A single sample gave rise to the 30 T cell receptor beta chains below, sequenced in a study of cytomegalovirus exposure and HLA in healthy donors. Amplification used 60 Vbeta primers and 13 Jbeta primers. Produced via immunoSEQ multiplex PCR; TCRdb's table is partial and in-frame only. The data hold 110,000 to 150,000 clones, with roughly four fifths observed a single time. The sample was PBMCs. The receptors shown here come from a man aged 25-45 years in good health and CMV-seronegative.

The chain is built from TRBV2 and TRBJ2-2; 9 nucleotides agree with TRBD2. Looked up from germline, CDR1 is SNHLY and CDR2 is FYNNEI. This CDR3 has 16 amino acids. Losses at the gene ends were 5 bases for V and 7 bases for J; bases not matched to a gene: 11. The CDR3 DNA reads TGTGCCAGCAGTCCTGGGGGGCGGGGGGGCGACGGGGAGCTGTTTTTT. Protein product: CASSPGGRGGDGELFF.

This clone was detected a few times. This rearrangement joins TRBV18 to TRBJ2-3; 10 bases are a match to TRBD1. Germline assignment: CDR1 KGHSH and CDR2 LQKENI. The CDR3 spans 15 residues. The ends lost 3 bases at V and 5 bases at J; junction bases unmatched: 5. CDR3 in amino acids: CASSPRQGARDTQYF. In DNA, the CDR3 is TGTGCCAGCTCACCGAGACAGGGGGCGCGAGATACGCAGTATTTT.

The V and J genes are TRBV18 and TRBJ2-5; D call uncertain. This CDR3 comprises 14 residues. Germline values: CDR1 KGHSH, CDR2 LQKENI. With 3 bases removed from V and 5 bases from J, the gap between germline ends came to 13 bases. CDR3 nucleotides: TGTGCCAGCTCACCCCCTGACTCACGGGAGACCCAGTACTTC. It specifies CASSPPDSRETQYF.

The V call is TRBV29-1, the J call TRBJ1-3, with 10 bases identical to TRBD1. The J segment lost 5 bases and the V segment lost 5 bases, leaving 6 bases of the junction unmatched. From germline, CDR1 is SQVTM and CDR2 ANQGSEA. This CDR3 region has 14 residues. The CDR3 here is CSVRQGAMRNTIYF. As DNA, the CDR3 is TGCAGCGTTCGACAGGGGGCGATGAGAAACACCATATATTTT.

Details on this clone: The same CDR3 also results from other DNA sequences found in this sample. The V call is TRBV7-9, the J call TRBJ2-1, with unresolved D. The germline V gene has CDR1 SEHNR and CDR2 FQNEAQ (reference sequence). Trimming cost V 3 bases and J 0 bases, with 6 bases left between them. The CDR3 runs to 14 residues. The CDR3 region is CASSLASSYNEQFF. In nucleotides, the CDR3 is TGTGCCAGCAGCTTGGCTAGCTCCTACAATGAGCAGTTCTTC.

The chain links TRBV19 to TRBJ2-5; 12 positions agree with TRBD2. The CDR3 totals 16 residues. Looked up from germline, CDR1 is LNHDA and CDR2 is SQIVND (reference sequence). Losses at the gene ends were 6 bases for V and 5 bases for J; bases not matched to a gene: 10. The CDR3 region has the DNA TGTGCCAGTAGCCGGACTAGCGGGGACCCTCGGGAGACCCAGTACTTC. This translates into CASSRTSGDPRETQYF.

The rearrangement links TRBV28 to TRBJ2-1; D perhaps matches TRBD2 (6 bases). Germline values: CDR1 MDHEN, CDR2 SYDVKM. V was shortened by 7 bases and J by 6 bases, with 22 bases between the two germline ends. The CDR3 sequence is 16 residues long. The CDR3 sequence is CASTPGGSGGGNEQFF. DNA for the CDR3: TGTGCCAGCACCCCAGGAGGGTCCGGAGGAGGCAATGAGCAGTTCTTC.

V gene TRBV11-3 combines with J gene TRBJ2-3; D remains ambiguous. This CDR3 has 14 residues. V dropped 5 bases and J dropped 0 bases, with 9 bases sitting between them. Germline V lookup: CDR1 SGHNT, CDR2 YENEEA. The CDR3 DNA follows: TGTGCCAGCAGCCTATTATCTAGCACAGATACGCAGTATTTT. As protein: CASSLLSSTDTQYF.

Points on this clone: Other nucleotide sequences from this sample produce the same CDR3. The rearrangement links TRBV5-1 to TRBJ1-2; the match to TRBD1 covers 7 bases. The germline V gene encodes CDR1 SGHRS and CDR2 YFSETQ. The J segment lost 6 bases and the V segment lost 0 bases, leaving 2 bases of the junction unmatched. The CDR3 consists of 13 residues. Here the CDR3 reads CASSLAQGDGYTF. The CDR3 nucleotides are TGCGCCAGCAGCTTGGCCCAGGGGGATGGCTACACCTTC.

The V call is TRBV7-2, the J call TRBJ2-3; TRBD2 might be the D (6 bases). The V gene lost 5 bases and the J gene lost 3 bases, with 18 bases spanning the gap. Germline loops: CDR1 SGHTA, CDR2 FQGNSA. The CDR3 spans 16 residues. CDR3 DNA: TGTGCCAGCAGCCCCCGAAGCGGGTTCTTGACAGATACGCAGTATTTT. Its translation: CASSPRSGFLTDTQYF.

The chain has TRBV28 and TRBJ2-7; 14 bases are a match to TRBD2. CDR3 length equals 18 residues. CDR1 and CDR2 (germline): MDHEN, SYDVKM. Trimming cost V 5 bases and J 2 bases; bases outside gene matches: 11. The CDR3 here is CASSTKWTSGRKPYEQYF. In nucleotides, the CDR3 is TGTGCCAGCAGTACAAAGTGGACTAGCGGGAGGAAACCCTACGAGCAGTACTTC.

The chain joins TRBV11-2 to TRBJ1-3; D is perhaps TRBD1 (5 bases). V lost 8 bases to trimming and J lost 4 bases, with 6 bases between them. Germline V CDR1 and CDR2: SGHAT, FQNNGV. This CDR3 comprises 11 residues. The CDR3 here is CASRGGNTIYF. CDR3 nucleotides: TGTGCCAGCCGGGGGGGAAACACCATATATTTT.

J is TRBJ2-1 and V is TRBV5-1; 12 bases map to TRBD2. Germline-derived CDR1 and CDR2 are SGHRS and YFSETQ. V gave up 4 bases and J gave up 7 bases; unmatched junction bases: 9. The CDR3 runs to 16 residues. CDR3 protein: CASSPWTSGDANEQFF. CDR3 DNA sequence: TGCGCCAGCAGCCCATGGACTAGCGGGGATGCGAATGAGCAGTTCTTC. The complete variable domain, with remaining parts taken from reference TRBV5-1 and TRBJ2-1, reads KAGVTQTPRYLIKTRGQQVTLSCSPISGHRSVSWYQQTPGQGLQFLFEYFSETQRNKGNFPGRFSGRQFSNSRSEMNVSTLELGDSALYLCASSPWTSGDANEQFFGPGTRLTVL.

The chain uses TRBV27 and TRBJ2-1, with D perhaps matching TRBD2 (6 bases). CDR3 length: 16 residues. Germline assignment: CDR1 MNHEY and CDR2 SMNVEV (reference sequence). Between the trimmed V and J ends, which lost 2 bases and 4 bases, there was a span of 15 bases. The CDR3 DNA is TGTGCCAGCAGTTTAGTGGACTACTTACTGTACAATGAGCAGTTCTTC. Its translation: CASSLVDYLLYNEQFF.

V and J are TRBV19 and TRBJ2-5; D gene uncertain. In germline, CDR1 is LNHDA, CDR2 SQIVND (reference sequence). V lost 7 bases and J lost 0, with 3 bases in between. This CDR3 spans 11 amino acids. CDR3 in DNA: TGTGCCAGTACCAACCAAGAGACCCAGTACTTC. This gives the protein CASTNQETQYF.

The CDR3 region has the DNA TGTGCCAGCAGTGAAGGAGGGACCCAGTACTTC. This sequence encodes CASSEGGTQYF. The chain has TRBV6-1 and TRBJ2-5; no clear D gene. The V end was cut by 1 base, the J end by 7 bases, with 4 bases between. The germline V gene has CDR1 MNHNS and CDR2 SASEGT. CDR3 length equals 11 residues.

The chain combines TRBV7-2 with TRBJ1-6; 8 bases match TRBD1. Germline CDR1 reads SGHTA; CDR2 reads FQGNSA. This CDR3 has 15 residues. Trimming at V came to 3 bases and at J to 7 bases, leaving 5 bases not matched to a gene. CDR3 amino acids: CASSLMRTGNSPLHF. For the CDR3, the DNA is TGTGCCAGCAGCTTGATGAGGACAGGGAATTCACCCCTCCACTTT.

CDR3 sequence (DNA): TGTGCCAGCAGCTTGTCCCCAGGGGGCAATCAGCCCCAGCATTTT. Translation gives CASSLSPGGNQPQHF. The chain uses TRBV5-6 and TRBJ1-5; a weak D match, TRBD1 (6 bases). Between the trimmed V and J ends, which lost 1 base and 2 bases, there was a span of 10 bases. This CDR3 comprises 15 residues. Looked up from germline, CDR1 is SGHDT and CDR2 is YYEEEE.

The J gene is TRBJ1-2, the V gene TRBV9; 12 bases are a match to TRBD1. The ends lost 0 bases at V and 6 bases at J; junction bases unmatched: 6. Germline CDR1 reads SGDLS; CDR2 reads YYNGEE. The CDR3 spans 16 residues. CDR3 coding DNA: TGTGCCAGCAGCGTAGGGGGGACAGGGGGCTCCCATGGCTACACCTTC. Its translation is CASSVGGTGGSHGYTF.

The chain is built from TRBV7-8 and TRBJ2-1; 9 bases agree with TRBD2. Germline V gene sequence: CDR1 SGHVS, CDR2 FQNEAQ. This CDR3 region has 16 residues. The ends lost 0 bases at V and 5 bases at J; junction bases unmatched: 5. The CDR3 here is CASSLAPSGINNEQFF. CDR3 nucleotide sequence: TGTGCCAGCAGCTTAGCGCCTAGCGGGATAAACAATGAGCAGTTCTTC.

The chain is built from TRBV27 and TRBJ2-7; TRBD1 matches 9 bases. The germline CDR1 and CDR2 sequences are MNHEY and SMNVEV (reference sequence). With V trimmed by 5 bases and J by 4 bases, 3 bases remained unmatched. The CDR3 has 13 residues. CDR3 sequence: CASSPDRGYEQYF. CDR3 bases: TGTGCCAGCAGTCCCGACAGGGGGTACGAGCAGTACTTC.

The chain employs TRBV6-5 and TRBJ1-3; 7 nucleotides align to TRBD1. The CDR3 is made up of 14 amino acids. After removal of 6 bases from V and 9 bases from J, the junction contained 11 bases not matched to a gene. Germline V gene data show CDR1 as MNHEY and CDR2 as SVGAGI. CDR3 sequence: CASSSGTAGGTIYF. In nucleotides, the CDR3 is TGTGCCAGCAGCTCCGGGACAGCGGGAGGCACCATATATTTT.

The V call is TRBV5-1, the J call TRBJ2-3; D unclear. Germline V gene data show CDR1 as SGHRS and CDR2 as YFSETQ. This CDR3 region has 11 residues. V lost 6 bases, J lost 5 bases, and 7 bases lay in between. Here the CDR3 reads CASMAQDTQYF. CDR3 DNA: TGCGCCAGCATGGCACAAGATACGCAGTATTTT.

This chain links TRBV2 with TRBJ1-5; 8 bases align to TRBD1. CDR3 length: 16 amino acids. Trimming took 3 bases from V and 1 from J; bases not matched to a gene: 5. Germline V gives CDR1 SNHLY, CDR2 FYNNEI. The CDR3 sequence is CASSEGRGRSNQPQHF. For the CDR3, the DNA is TGTGCCAGCAGTGAGGGCAGGGGGCGAAGCAATCAGCCCCAGCATTTT.

This clone has a handful of counts. This chain uses TRBV2 with TRBJ2-1; TRBD2 matches at 13 bases. This CDR3 spans 14 amino acids. Trimming removed 4 bases from V and 8 bases from J; junction bases left unmatched: 2. Germline V gene data show CDR1 as SNHLY and CDR2 as FYNNEI. The DNA for the CDR3 is TGTGCCAGCAGTGGACTAGCGGGGGGCGATGAGCAGTTCTTC. It codes for CASSGLAGGDEQFF.

The gene calls are TRBV6-1 and TRBJ2-3, with a weak D call TRBD2 (6 bases). The V gene lost 3 bases and the J gene lost 2 bases, with 12 bases spanning the gap. This CDR3 region has 15 residues. Germline assignment: CDR1 MNHNS and CDR2 SASEGT. This CDR3 is CASSEPGLSTDTQYF. As DNA, the CDR3 is TGTGCCAGCAGTGAGCCGGGACTTTCCACAGATACGCAGTATTTT.

The sample holds a few counts of this clone. The chain uses TRBV28 and TRBJ2-5; 10 positions agree with TRBD2. The CDR3 has 14 residues. Germline values: CDR1 MDHEN, CDR2 SYDVKM. J was trimmed by 5 bases and V by 7 bases; bases with no gene match: 7. CDR3 in DNA: TGTGCCAGCAATATAGCGGGAGGAGCGGAGACCCAGTACTTC. Its translation is CASNIAGGAETQYF.

In this sample, this clone turned up a few times. The CDR3 sequence is CASQGQHNSPLHF. The CDR3 nucleotides read TGTGCCAGCCAGGGACAGCATAATTCACCCCTCCACTTT. The V call is TRBV6-5, the J call TRBJ1-6; 7 bases align to TRBD1. V trimming: 8 bases; J trimming: 5 bases; junction bases outside the gene matches: 3. This CDR3 has 13 amino acids. CDR1 is MNHEY and CDR2 is SVGAGI in the germline V gene.

The rearrangement joins TRBV21-1 to TRBJ2-1; the table names TRBD1, a call not compared with the DNA. TRBV21-1 is noted as a pseudogene. This CDR3 comprises 18 residues. CDR3 DNA sequence: TGTGCCACCACGTGGGGACAGCTTCCGGCGGGGTCCTACAATGAGCAGTTCTTC. It yields the protein CATTWGQLPAGSYNEQFF.

This chain uses TRBV5-1 with TRBJ2-7, with 11 bases matching TRBD1. From germline, CDR1 is SGHRS and CDR2 YFSETQ. This CDR3 is built from 14 residues. V lost 3 bases to trimming and J lost 6 bases; unmatched junction nucleotides: 5. In DNA form, the CDR3 reads TGCGCCAGCAGCTCGGGACAGGGGGGCAGCGAGCAGTACTTC. The encoded protein is CASSSGQGGSEQYF.